The T cell receptor (beta chain) under discussion was sequenced for a study of blood T cell repertoires in COVID-19. About the research overall: The origin of the acute and convalescent COVID-19 samples was the United States, Italy and Spain. T cells, B-cell-depleted T cells, or PBMCs supplied cDNA or gDNA.

V trimming: 7 bases; J trimming: 8 bases; junction bases outside the gene matches: 9. The CDR3 spans 14 residues. The germline V gene encodes CDR1 MNHEY and CDR2 SMNVEV (reference sequence). Sequenced by immunoSEQ multiplex PCR; TCRdb stores in-frame clones only, minus some. The table shows 150,000 to 200,000 clones, with approximately 84% occurring only once. Assignments of participants to cohorts depended upon their own reported clinical history. Specimen: PBMCs or T cells enriched from blood (not recorded which). The source is a man aged 50 to 59 who had recovered from COVID-19. The gene calls are TRBV27 and TRBJ2-1; 9 bases map to TRBD2. CDR3 loop: CASKTAGGPYEQFF. The DNA for the CDR3 is TGTGCCAGCAAAACCGCGGGAGGGCCATATGAGCAGTTCTTC.